What follows describes a single TCR beta chain. There is no known antigen for this receptor. No much larger clonotype is one base removed from it; base qualities were not supplied. TCR beta CDR3 regions were amplified from RNA transcripts. The first round of RT-PCR for the TCR CDR3 was performed with the HTBI primer set and the Qiagen OneStep RT-PCR kit. Libraries were constructed in a second round of multiplex PCR, after which size selection and purification were carried out. Sequencing of the libraries was done on an Illumina HiSeq2000 using paired-end 100 bp reads. The original pipeline was this. SOAPnuke was used to process the raw data, throwing out any read that contained adapters or uncalled bases, had a mean Phred below 15, or lacked an exact constant-primer or identifier match. COPE v1.2.5 was used to merge high-quality paired reads, and clonotypes were defined as unique nucleotide sequences. MiTCR v1.1 was used to align clonotypes to the IMGT TRBV, TRBD and TRBJ reference segments. Only V-J combinations with frequency above 0.0001, covering 99.2% of repertoires, were analysed. The TCS score was defined as the ratio of F50 (clonal expansion) to E x V (chaos), calculated using BLOSUM62-based TCRdist between CDR3 peptides within each V-J. Welch's t-statistics and random forest reduced roughly 530 V-J features to roughly 13, which were used in a naive Bayes classifier (R e1071). TCRdb reprocessed the public reads (quality trimming at Q25 with fastp, clone calling with MiXCR) and kept in-frame beta chains. Each CDR3 protein appears once, grouped with its most common genes and DNA. TCRdb assigned the V and J calls; the authors' analysis was not used. For this sample there are under 350,000 distinct CDR3 sequences; about 20% appear just once. Of the sample, about half is held by the ten largest clones.

From the cysteine through the phenylalanine, the CDR3 covers 18 amino acids. Only the CDR3 portion is preserved as DNA: 54 bases, with reading frame beginning at the first base. Germline trimming amounts to 4 bases on V and 2 bases on J, with 12 as the count of junction bases outside the gene matches. The CDR1 and CDR2 encoded by the germline V gene are SGHAT and FQNNGV. Graves' hyperthyroidism was defined as stable when no progression to ophthalmopathy occurred over 18 months of follow-up. The hyperthyroidism patients were between 18 and 65 years old and newly diagnosed, with a disease duration of less than 2 months. Any patient with an uncontrolled infection, another autoimmune disease, pregnancy or lactation was excluded. Diagnoses were based on clinical symptoms, serum thyroxine and TRAb, thyroid ultrasound and orbital computed tomography. PBMCs were isolated from more than 8 ml of fresh peripheral blood by Ficoll-Paque density gradient centrifugation. Trizol reagent was used to extract total RNA, and RNA quality was then checked on an Agilent 2100 Bioanalyzer.

The sample is drawn from a study of T cells in Graves' hyperthyroidism and ophthalmopathy (dated by TCRdb to between 2018 and 2020). With regard to the full study: Peripheral blood was sampled at the time of initial diagnosis, prior to any treatment. A discovery cohort of about 100 patients, 43 with Graves' ophthalmopathy and approximately 60 with stable Graves' hyperthyroidism, was used to find distinguishing TCR V-J signatures. An independent validation cohort of under 20 hyperthyroidism patients and about 16 patients who later progressed to ophthalmopathy tested prospective prediction of ophthalmopathy. The 85 to 100 discovery patients were divided at random into training and test sets in a 7:3 ratio. In addition, the study compared T-cell repertoires in thyroid tissue and in blood from over 5 Graves' hyperthyroidism patients. Following sampling, methimazole starting at 30 mg daily was given to hyperthyroidism patients, and high-dose intravenous methylprednisolone was given to ophthalmopathy patients. TCR Vbeta CDR3 sequencing of 120 to 150 peripheral blood samples (under 45 ophthalmopathy, roughly 74 hyperthyroidism and roughly 17 progressor patients) is reported in the paper.

The research as a whole found: Sample size was not statistically predetermined, and blinding of investigators to group allocation was not performed. Most expanded thyroid clonotypes (frequency above 0.001) were also found in blood, which suggests that blood repertoires may mirror thyroid immune responses. Ophthalmopathy was separated from stable hyperthyroidism by a 13 V-J signature model, with 85% to 90% sensitivity and roughly 81% specificity obtained in cross-validation and 80%/75% obtained in testing. During validation, the model predicted progression to ophthalmopathy a median of approximately 6.5 months ahead of onset, with around 70% sensitivity and less than 85% specificity.

Input material: blood. The chain is made from TRBV11-2 and TRBJ2-7, with 12 bases aligning to TRBD2. This clonotype was sampled from a woman aged 45 to 65 with Graves' hyperthyroidism. Read as DNA, the sequence is TGTGCCAGCAGCTCGCCCACCGGGACTAGCGGGTCGACCTACGAGCAGTACTTC. The resulting protein is CASSSPTGTSGSTYEQYF.